The T cell receptor beta chain described here comes from a study of shared clonotypes between healthy human individuals. The study's findings and limits: Naive subsets tended to show greater estimated richness than memory subsets. The authors expected sequencing depth to affect clonotype sharing among donors.

Only in-frame clones appear in the TCRdb table, and some are missing; sequencing was by immunoSEQ multiplex PCR. This repertoire shows about 2 million clones, approximately 94% found once; its top ten account for 1.2%. Selected positively for CCR7 and CD45RO-negative, naive CD8 cells excluded terminally differentiated effector memory CD45RA+ cells. In germline, CDR1 is SEHNR, CDR2 FQNEAQ (reference sequence). This CDR3 has 16 residues. V dropped 2 bases and J dropped 12 bases, with 22 bases sitting between them. This clone has only a few counts. Its antigen is not known. The material sequenced was naive CD8+ T cells sorted from blood. The receptor comes from a man between 18 and 35 years old in good health. The rearrangement links TRBV7-9 to TRBJ2-2, with D possibly TRBD2 on 5 matching bases. DNA for the CDR3: TGTGCCAGCAGCTTAAACATGGCTGGTGGGAGCGCCCAGCTGTTTTTT. Amino acid sequence: CASSLNMAGGSAQLFF.